A selection of T cell receptor beta chains follows, all from one sample in a study of T cells expressing NK-cell markers. TCRdb re-called the 5' RACE reads and catalogs CDR3 proteins one per entry, DNA excluded. Its listing shows some 500,000 distinct CDR3 sequences. Input material: blood T cells: a sorted CD56 or NKG2C T cell subset, CD4+ or CD8+ T cells, or bulk PBMC T cells (not recorded which). The receptor source for this set is a woman aged 45-59 years in good health. The CDR3 runs from the conserved cysteine through the conserved F or W. The order of the fields is J gene, V gene, CDR3 protein.

TRBJ2-3 TRBV10-2 CASRRGPGWESVDTQYF
TRBJ2-5 TRBV5-1 CASTTTSRQETQYF
TRBJ1-1 TRBV27 CASSLWSQGNEEAFF
TRBJ2-1 TRBV5-1 CASSSPGWENEQFF
TRBJ2-2 TRBV21-1 CASSKARCTDLELFF
TRBJ2-3 TRBV11-3 CASSSSVNRVTDTQYF
TRBJ2-6 TRBV10-2 CASKASGANVLTF
TRBJ2-3 TRBV19 CASSISITAGGADTQYF
TRBJ1-2 TRBV6-1 CASSLISSGYTF
TRBJ1-4 TRBV27 CASSFRQGAREKLFF
TRBJ2-2 TRBV12-3/TRBV12-4 CASGGPSKNGELFF
TRBJ1-6 TRBV3-1 CASSTGENSPLHF
TRBJ2-1 TRBV3-1 CASGLDNEQFF
TRBJ2-5 TRBV2 CASRRGTTTETQYF
TRBJ2-1 TRBV6-5 CASSYSFFDATSYNEQFF
TRBJ2-1 TRBV7-2 CASTTPWDNEQFF
TRBJ2-1 TRBV5-1 CASSSFSSGSSYNEQFF
TRBJ2-1 TRBV20-1 CSGGLADYNEQFF
TRBJ2-2 TRBV6-5 CASSGPQGADTGELFF
TRBJ2-1 TRBV5-5 CASSPSGVWEQFF
TRBJ1-2 TRBV5-5 CASSLSFGSENYGYTF
TRBJ2-1 TRBV4-1 CASSLVVEAIQFF
TRBJ2-1 TRBV24-1 CATSDEGLYYNEQFF